This T cell receptor (beta chain) was sequenced in a study of breast tumors, draining lymph nodes, adjacent tissues. Each CDR3 protein is one row after TCRdb ran MiXCR on the multiplex PCR reads. The data show 150,000 or so distinct CDR3 sequences, with about 30% seen just once and about 3.8% held by the top ten. The ends were cut back, 5 bases at V and 0 bases at J, with 11 bases in the middle. CDR3 size: 15 residues. Germline V gives CDR1 LNHDA, CDR2 SQIVND (reference sequence). This clonotype came up many times. As yet, its antigen is unknown. Breast cancer patients provided tissue from their axillary draining lymph nodes. Whole-study results and caveats: Tumor TCR diversity was below lymph nodes but above nontumor tissue.

V usage is TRBV19 and J usage is TRBJ1-5, with no clear D. The material sequenced was axillary lymph node tissue. The origin of this receptor is a female donor with breast cancer. Some clones in this sample may be carry-over from other donors' samples. The CDR3 protein is CASSQVAISNQPQHF. The DNA of the CDR3 is TGTGCCAGTAGTCAAGTAGCCATTAGCAATCAGCCCCAGCATTTT.